The clone carrying this TCR beta chain was counted many times. Its antigen is currently unknown. The sample comes from a study of CD8 T cells in ankylosing spondylitis. Libraries of TCR beta came from quantitative 5'-RACE with molecular barcodes. TCRdb passed the 5' RACE reads through MiXCR, listing each CDR3 protein once. The sample yields about 210,000 distinct CDR3 sequences, 6% to 8% seen once. Findings and caveats of the study: Previous work reported some of these motif variants in the synovial fluid and blood of reactive arthritis. Clones that were linked to disease were CD8+ and were relatively rare in peripheral blood. Blood of patients with ankylosing spondylitis appeared to be characterized by a TCR beta motif of several highly homologous variants. The study looked at matched synovial fluid samples from ankylosing spondylitis patients. Disease-linked clones were reported to be significantly enriched there.

V lost 1 base to trimming and J lost 4 bases, with 11 bases between them. Germline assignment: CDR1 SGHTA and CDR2 FQGNSA. The CDR3 loop spans 14 amino acids. The sequence derives from a male donor with ankylosing spondylitis. The genes are TRBV7-2 and TRBJ2-7; D is uncertain. The sample taken for sequencing was blood, either unsorted or a sorted T cell fraction (not recorded which). CDR3 DNA sequence: TGTGCCAGCAGCTTAGTAGCCACAGAGTACGAGCAGTACTTC. This sequence encodes CASSLVATEYEQYF.